The 14 T cell receptor beta chains in this list originate from one sample, sequenced in a study of tumor-infiltrating lymphocytes in primary liver carcinoma (dated by TCRdb to 2016 to 2017). Without any cell sorting, total RNA and DNA were co-extracted from about 21-30 mg of bulk tissue using the AllPrep DNA/RNA mini kit. The instrument given in TCRdb is Illumina HiSeq 2500. Using a constant-region primer and ProtoScript II reverse transcriptase, TCRbeta-specific cDNA was reverse-transcribed from approximately 500 ng total RNA. The TCRbeta libraries were prepared through three rounds of nested multiplex PCR following a slightly modified ARM-PCR procedure. Each of the first two PCR rounds ran for nine to eleven cycles and used multiplex TRBV1-TRBV30 forward primers together with a Cbeta reverse primer. Starting from the raw public reads, TCRdb applied fastp trimming at Q25, assembled clones with MiXCR and retained in-frame beta chains. When rows share a CDR3 protein, they turn into one entry using the most common DNA and genes. The sample profile shows tens of thousands of distinct CDR3 sequences; around 66% of them were found once. The ten largest clones add up to roughly 30% of the sample.

Sequencing input: liver tumor tissue from sampling region 3. The sample's cell subset or site label is to be understood as: tumor region T3, left-lateral pole. Receptors originate from a woman between 25 and 40 years old with primary liver carcinoma and hepatitis B virus infection.

Of note for this clonotype: The CDR3 ends on some other residue instead of the conserved phenylalanine or tryptophan, so this is likely a read error. CDR3 DNA sequence: TGTGACAGCAGCTTAGATGGGATGGCAGGGAGGGGCTACACCTCC. This encodes CDSSLDGMAGRGYTS. The chain carries TRBV11-2 and TRBJ1-2; perhaps TRBD1 as D (5 bases). Germline V gene lookup returns CDR1 SGHAT and CDR2 FQNNGV. The CDR3 consists of 15 residues.

This clonotype was observed a few times. The CDR3 ends on some other residue instead of the conserved phenylalanine or tryptophan, so this is likely a read error. V gene TRBV14 combines with J gene TRBJ2-1, with a possible D match to TRBD1 (5 bases). Per the germline V gene, CDR1 is SGHDN and CDR2 is FVKESK. This CDR3 comprises 14 residues. Trimming pared 0 bases from V and 4 bases from J, leaving 7 bases between. DNA for the CDR3: TGTGCCAGCAGCCAAGATGCAGGGTACAATGAGCAGTTCTTG. Residues: CASSQDAGYNEQFL.

Points on this clonotype: The CDR3 ends on some other residue instead of the conserved phenylalanine or tryptophan, so this is likely a read error. V and J are TRBV6-2 or TRBV6-3 and TRBJ2-3; no reliable D call. Germline V gives CDR1 MNHEY, CDR2 SVGEGT. The CDR3 is 14 amino acids. The CDR3 reads CASSLSETTDAQYL. In nucleotides, the CDR3 is TGTGCAAGCAGTTTATCGGAAACTACAGATGCGCAGTATTTA.

The chain joins TRBV6-6 to TRBJ2-7, with D possibly matching TRBD1 (5 bases). Germline values: CDR1 MNHNY, CDR2 SVGAGI (reference sequence). V gave up 9 bases and J gave up 1 base, with 16 bases separating them. The CDR3 runs 14 residues. CDR3 bases: TGTGCCAGTAATTTAGGACACCCTTCCTACGAGCAGTACTTC. Its protein product is CASNLGHPSYEQYF.

In DNA, the CDR3 is TGTGCCAGCAGCTTAATTATAGGTTCGGGTAATACCATATATTTT. It specifies CASSLIIGSGNTIYF. V and J are TRBV11-3 and TRBJ1-3; D is ambiguous. Per germline, CDR1 SGHNT and CDR2 YENEEA. Deletions cut 2 bases from V and 10 bases from J, with 18 bases between. This CDR3 has 15 residues.

About this clonotype: The junction differs from germline at one of its ends, possibly a read error. The chain couples TRBV11-2 to TRBJ1-1; 7 positions agree with TRBD1. CDR1 is SGHAT and CDR2 is FQNNGV in the germline V gene. The CDR3 totals 20 residues. The CDR3, as DNA: TGTGTCAGCAGCGCTCGGGAGAGGGGGCGCAAGAGGTGGAGCAACACTGAAGCTTTCTTT. This codes for CVSSARERGRKRWSNTEAFF.

This sequence joins TRBV29-1 and TRBJ2-7; unclear D gene. The CDR3 consists of 11 residues. Germline CDR1 is SQVTM and CDR2 is ANQGSEA. CDR3 DNA sequence: TGCGACGTTTTAACAGAGGTTCAGCAGTACTTC. Translating gives CDVLTEVQQYF.

Regarding this clonotype: A clone one base away is much larger, so this may be a read error. V gene TRBV9 combines with J gene TRBJ1-1, with a possible D match to TRBD1 (5 bases). The germline V gene has CDR1 SGDLS and CDR2 YYNGEE. This CDR3 is built from 13 residues. The CDR3: CASSVGDVVEVFF. CDR3 nucleotide sequence: TGTGCCAGCAGCGTAGGGGACGTGGTTGAAGTTTTCTTT.

This clonotype qualifies as medium-sized. J is TRBJ2-7 and V is TRBV12-3 or TRBV12-4, with TRBD1 identical over 8 bases. The ends lost 5 bases at V and 12 bases at J; junction bases unmatched: 6. There are 11 residues in the CDR3. Written as DNA, the CDR3 is TGTGCCAGCAGTCAAGGCAGGGGGCTGTACTTC. Protein product: CASSQGRGLYF.

A word on this clonotype: As the CDR3 is not closed by the conserved phenylalanine or tryptophan, this likely results from a read error. The limits of the CDR3 on the DNA are not certain, so only TCRdb's listed CDR3 is given. The chain carries TRBV4-2 and TRBJ2-1; the D call in the table, TRBD2, was not verified against the DNA. CDR1 is LGHNA, CDR2 YNFKEQ, per germline. With termini counted, the CDR3 has 15 amino acids. The CDR3 sequence: CACSQERPEYNEQSI.

Details on this clonotype: At one boundary the junction diverges from the germline segment, which might be a read error. This sequence joins TRBV28 and TRBJ2-7, with D hard to call. This CDR3 is built from 15 residues. CDR1 is MDHEN, CDR2 SYDVKM, per germline. This CDR3 is CACSPPRNRNGEQYF. DNA for the CDR3: TGTGCCTGCAGCCCTCCCAGGAACAGAAACGGCGAGCAGTACTTC.

In DNA form, the CDR3 reads TGTGCCAGCAGCTTGGGAGGGGTAGGCAACGAGCAGTACTTC. Translation: CASSLGGVGNEQYF. The gene calls are TRBV5-8 and TRBJ2-7; D tentatively reads TRBD1 or TRBD2 (5 bases each). Germline CDR1 is SGHTS and CDR2 is YDEGEE. This CDR3 region has 14 residues. Trimming cost V 0 bases and J 5 bases, with 12 bases left between them.

This clonotype was seen only a few times. The chain uses TRBV12-3 or TRBV12-4 and TRBJ2-5; D might be TRBD1 or TRBD2, each matching 5 bases. Trimming pared 6 bases from V and 3 bases from J, leaving 17 bases between. The CDR3 length is 15 residues. The CDR3: CASSTCPGTKETQYF. The CDR3 DNA follows: TGTGCCAGCAGCACCTGCCCCGGGACCAAAGAGACCCAGTACTTC.

As regards this clonotype: At one end, the junction sequence differs from germline, possibly due to a read error. The V gene is TRBV7-8, the J gene TRBJ2-1; possible D gene TRBD2, 6 bases. Germline loops: CDR1 SGHVS, CDR2 FQNEAQ. The CDR3 is made up of 16 amino acids. For the CDR3, the DNA is TGTGTCAGCAGCTTAATCCCGGGACTTGCGGACAATGAGCAGTTCTTC. This translates into CVSSLIPGLADNEQFF.